These 20 T cell receptor beta chains share one sample of origin, sequenced in a study of T cell repertoires in cytomegalovirus infection. MiXCR was run by TCRdb on the reads, yielding one entry per CDR3 protein. The sample has roughly 150,000 distinct CDR3 sequences; about 25% are singletons. Sequencing was done on a sample of PBMCs. The receptors stem from a human donor in good health (CMV status not recorded). Some clones in this sample may be carry-over from other donors' samples.

A remark on this clonotype: With a much larger clone just one base away, this may be a read error. The chain recombines TRBV5-4 with TRBJ1-6, with a possible D match to TRBD1 (5 bases). The germline V gene has CDR1 SGHNT and CDR2 YYREEE (reference sequence). The CDR3 length is 15 residues. Trimming stripped 4 bases from V and 7 bases from J, with 15 bases between. In nucleotides, the CDR3 is TGTGCCAGCAGCACGGGACTGGGAGGAAATTCACCCCTCCACTTT. Its protein is CASSTGLGGNSPLHF. Looking up the rest from reference TRBV5-4 and TRBJ1-6 gives the full variable domain: ETGVTQSPTHLIKTRGQQVTLRCSSQSGHNTVSWYQQALGQGPQFIFQYYREEENGRGNFPPRFSGLQFPNYSSELNVNALELDDSALYLCASSTGLGGNSPLHFGNGTRLTVT.

This clonotype was recorded many times. The V gene is TRBV7-8, the J gene TRBJ1-1; D might be TRBD1 (6 bases). The germline V gene has CDR1 SGHVS and CDR2 FQNEAQ. The CDR3 spans 12 residues. Trimming shortened V by 1 base and J by 9 bases, and 9 bases separated the two germline ends. CDR3 coding DNA: TGTGCCAGCAGCTTAGTAGGACAGCAAGCTTTCTTT. As protein: CASSLVGQQAFF.

Points on this clonotype: This may be a read error, as it is one base from a much larger clone. V gene TRBV7-8 combines with J gene TRBJ1-3; D is unresolved. The germline CDR1 and CDR2 sequences are SGHVS and FQNEAQ. CDR3 length equals 17 residues. CDR3 amino acids: CASSLSSWTLPGITIYF. The CDR3, as DNA: TGTGCCAGCAGCTTATCTTCTTGGACCCTACCTGGAATCACCATATATTTT.

CDR3 sequence reads: CASSKRQGAEEQYF. The DNA for the CDR3 is TGTGCCAGCAGCAAACGACAGGGGGCTGAAGAGCAGTACTTC. V gene TRBV5-4 combines with J gene TRBJ2-7; TRBD1 agrees at 10 bases. This CDR3 region has 14 residues. V shed 4 bases, J shed 7 bases, and the junction held 8 bases outside the gene matches. In germline, CDR1 is SGHNT, CDR2 YYREEE (reference sequence).

This clonotype has more than one count but fewer than ten. The rearrangement uses TRBV27 and TRBJ2-3; 11 bases fit TRBD2. The germline CDR1 and CDR2 sequences are MNHEY and SMNVEV (reference sequence). V gave up 2 bases and J gave up 5 bases; unmatched junction bases: 6. The length of the CDR3 is 16 residues. The CDR3, as DNA: TGTGCCAGCAGTTTACCGACTAGCGGGACGGTAGATACGCAGTATTTT. Translating gives CASSLPTSGTVDTQYF.

V is TRBV6-6 and J is TRBJ2-5; D might be TRBD2 (6 bases). V was clipped by 6 bases and J by 4 bases, with 15 bases between them. The CDR3 is made up of 14 amino acids. Germline CDR1 MNHNY, CDR2 SVGAGI (reference sequence). CDR3 sequence (DNA): TGTGCCAGCAGCGGAAATACCGGGGGAGAGACCCAGTACTTC. Its protein is CASSGNTGGETQYF.

A word on this clonotype: A read error is possible here, since a much larger clone lies one base away. The J gene is TRBJ2-1, the V gene TRBV7-2; no clear D. From germline, CDR1 is SGHTA and CDR2 FQGNSA. This CDR3 contains 13 residues. Deletions cut 5 bases from V and 4 bases from J, with 9 bases between. This CDR3 is CASSTGVYNEQFF. DNA for the CDR3: TGTGCCAGCAGCACCGGAGTATACAATGAGCAGTTCTTC.

This clonotype was seen only a few times. The gene calls are TRBV27 and TRBJ2-7, with a tentative D call TRBD1 (6 bases). The V end lost 2 bases, the J end lost 5 bases, and 13 bases lay between the germline ends. CDR3 length: 14 amino acids. Germline V gene data show CDR1 as MNHEY and CDR2 as SMNVEV (reference sequence). The DNA of the CDR3 is TGTGCCAGCAGTTTAACAGGGTTGTACAACGAGCAGTACTTC. Residues: CASSLTGLYNEQYF.

This chain connects TRBV5-6 to TRBJ2-7, with 10 bases lining up with TRBD2. V lost 2 bases to trimming and J lost 4 bases; unmatched junction nucleotides: 3. The germline V gene encodes CDR1 SGHDT and CDR2 YYEEEE. CDR3 length: 14 residues. The CDR3 sequence: CASSFASGGYEQYF. In DNA, the CDR3 is TGTGCCAGCAGCTTTGCTAGCGGGGGTTACGAGCAGTACTTC.

V gene TRBV2 combines with J gene TRBJ2-7; D is possibly TRBD1 or TRBD2 (6 bases each). Germline V gives CDR1 SNHLY, CDR2 FYNNEI. The CDR3 is made up of 13 amino acids. Trimming took off 6 bases at V and 1 base at J, with 10 bases between the two ends. The CDR3 loop is CASRGGQSYEQYF. DNA for the CDR3: TGTGCCAGCAGGGGAGGACAGTCCTACGAGCAGTACTTC. Combining the CDR3 with reference TRBV2 and TRBJ2-7 gives the whole variable domain EPEVTQTPSHQVTQMGQEVILRCVPISNHLYFYWYRQILGQKVEFLVSFYNNEISEKSEIFDDQFSVERPDGSNFTLKIRSTKLEDSAMYFCASRGGQSYEQYFGPGTRLTVT.

The rearrangement joins TRBV18 to TRBJ2-7; 9 bases map to TRBD1. This CDR3 has 15 residues. CDR1 and CDR2 (germline): KGHSH, LQKENI. After removal of 4 bases from V and 9 bases from J, the junction contained 13 bases not matched to a gene. The CDR3 sequence: CASSLTGTGYNVQYF. The CDR3 bases are TGTGCCAGCTCACTCACCGGGACAGGGTACAACGTGCAGTACTTC.

The chain uses TRBV7-9 and TRBJ2-7; no reliable D call. Between the trimmed V and J ends, which lost 1 base and 0 bases, there was a span of 10 bases. Germline V CDR1 and CDR2: SEHNR, FQNEAQ (reference sequence). The CDR3 length is 15 residues. CDR3 sequence (DNA): TGTGCCAGCAGCTTAGTAGGCAGAAGCTCCTACGAGCAGTACTTC. This translates into CASSLVGRSSYEQYF. Based on the CDR3 plus reference TRBV7-9 and TRBJ2-7, the full variable domain is DTGVSQNPRHKITKRGQNVTFRCDPISEHNRLYWYRQTLGQGPEFLTYFQNEAQLEKSRLLSDRFSAERPKGSFSTLEIQRTEQGDSAMYLCASSLVGRSSYEQYFGPGTRLTVT.

The V call is TRBV7-6, the J call TRBJ1-2; tentatively, D is TRBD1 (6 bases). Between the trimmed V and J ends, which lost 3 bases and 4 bases, there was a span of 12 bases. The CDR3 spans 14 residues. Germline-derived CDR1 and CDR2 are SGHVS and FNYEAQ. The CDR3, as DNA: TGTGCCAGCAGCTTGCCTGGGGGGCGCTATGGCTACACCTTC. Protein product: CASSLPGGRYGYTF.

J is TRBJ2-7 and V is TRBV11-1, with D tentatively TRBD2 (6 bases). The V end was cut by 6 bases, the J end by 3 bases, with 18 bases between. The germline V gene has CDR1 SGHAT and CDR2 FQDESV (reference sequence). The CDR3 is made up of 15 amino acids. The CDR3 loop reads CASRWRGLSNYEQYF. As DNA, the CDR3 is TGTGCCAGCAGATGGAGGGGACTCTCAAACTACGAGCAGTACTTC.

This clonotype occurred a few times. The V gene is TRBV27, the J gene TRBJ2-3; D gene unclear. Germline CDR1 is MNHEY and CDR2 is SMNVEV (reference sequence). With 9 bases removed from V and 4 bases from J, the gap between germline ends came to 5 bases. The CDR3 contains 10 residues. CDR3 bases: TGTGCCAGTGGACCAGATACGCAGTATTTT. Translating it yields CASGPDTQYF.

This clonotype was recorded many times. The chain joins TRBV7-2 to TRBJ2-1, with 12 bases lining up with TRBD1. Germline loops: CDR1 SGHTA, CDR2 FQGNSA. J lost 8 bases, V lost 4 bases, and 21 bases had no gene match. CDR3 length equals 20 residues. The CDR3 DNA reads as TGTGCCAGCAGCTCCAATTCCGGGACAGGGGGCGCGGCGGGTTTAGATGAGCAGTTCTTC. It specifies CASSSNSGTGGAAGLDEQFF.

V is TRBV2 and J is TRBJ2-1; D possibly corresponds to TRBD2 (7 bases). The CDR3 contains 18 residues. Germline lookup yields CDR1 SNHLY and CDR2 FYNNEI. Trimming took off 5 bases at V and 4 bases at J, with 24 bases between the two ends. The chain's CDR3 is CASSPSGGGLAPYNEQFF. The CDR3 DNA reads as TGTGCCAGCAGTCCGAGTGGGGGGGGGCTAGCACCATACAATGAGCAGTTCTTC. The entire variable domain, with the rest obtained from reference TRBV2 and TRBJ2-1, is as follows: EPEVTQTPSHQVTQMGQEVILRCVPISNHLYFYWYRQILGQKVEFLVSFYNNEISEKSEIFDDQFSVERPDGSNFTLKIRSTKLEDSAMYFCASSPSGGGLAPYNEQFFGPGTRLTVL.

In its sample, this clonotype was seen a few times. The chain carries TRBV27 and TRBJ2-1; the match to TRBD2 covers 10 bases. Germline CDR1 reads MNHEY; CDR2 reads SMNVEV (reference sequence). The CDR3 loop spans 16 amino acids. J was trimmed by 9 bases and V by 6 bases; bases with no gene match: 14. The CDR3 sequence is CASRESGTSDVGEQFF. CDR3 nucleotides: TGTGCCAGCAGGGAATCCGGGACTAGCGATGTAGGTGAGCAGTTCTTC.

This clonotype was observed many times. This chain joins TRBV7-2 and TRBJ2-7, with TRBD2 as a possible D gene (7 bases). The ends were cut back, 1 base at V and 2 bases at J, with 12 bases in the middle. This CDR3 is built from 15 residues. Germline CDR1 reads SGHTA; CDR2 reads FQGNSA. In DNA, the CDR3 is TGTGCCAGCAGCTTAGGAGGGGGGGGGCCCTACGAGCAGTACTTC. Translating it yields CASSLGGGGPYEQYF.

J is TRBJ1-2 and V is TRBV6-4, with 10 bases matching TRBD1. The germline gives CDR1 MRHNA, CDR2 SNTAGT. V shed 2 bases and J 7 bases; nucleotides not matched to a gene: 7. The CDR3 has 15 residues. For the CDR3, the DNA is TGTGCCAGCAGTGACCTCCCGGGACAGGGGTCTGGCTACACCTTC. It is translated as CASSDLPGQGSGYTF.